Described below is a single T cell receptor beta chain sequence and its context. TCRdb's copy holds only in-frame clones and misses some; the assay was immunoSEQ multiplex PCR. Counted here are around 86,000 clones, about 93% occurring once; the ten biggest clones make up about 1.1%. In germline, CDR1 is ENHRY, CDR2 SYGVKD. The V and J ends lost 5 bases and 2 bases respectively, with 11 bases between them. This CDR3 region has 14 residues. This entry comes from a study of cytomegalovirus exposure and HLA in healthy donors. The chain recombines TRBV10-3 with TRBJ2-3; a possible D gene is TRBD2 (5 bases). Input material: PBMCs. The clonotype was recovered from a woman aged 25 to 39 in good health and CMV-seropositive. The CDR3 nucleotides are TGTGCCATCAGTAAGGAGAGGGTCACAGATACGCAGTATTTT. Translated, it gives CAISKERVTDTQYF.